This T cell receptor (beta chain) was identified during a study of T cells in Graves' hyperthyroidism and ophthalmopathy. The study's findings and limits: Blood also carried most thyroid clonotypes expanded above 0.001.

Amplified regions were TCR beta CDR3 sequences from RNA transcripts. First-round RT-PCR of the TCR CDR3 relied on the HTBI primer set. TCRdb ran MiXCR on the multiplex PCR reads and lists one entry per CDR3 protein. Here the sample spans hundreds of thousands of distinct CDR3 sequences, around a third being singletons. The germline V and J ends were trimmed by 3 bases and 7 bases, with 21 bases remaining between them. CDR1 is PRHDT, CDR2 FYEKMQ, per germline (reference sequence). The length of the CDR3 is 16 residues. As concerns this clonotype: The target antigen is unknown.

This receptor was identified in a woman between 40 and 50 years old with Graves' hyperthyroidism. The rearrangement links TRBV13 to TRBJ1-2; TRBD1 is a possible D gene (6 bases). Source material: blood. The CDR3, as DNA: TGTGCCAGCAGCTTCGGGACTAGCGGGGGCTACGGTGGCTACACCTTC. It yields the protein CASSFGTSGGYGGYTF. The whole variable domain, filled in from reference TRBV13 and TRBJ1-2, reads AAGVIQSPRHLIKEKRETATLKCYPIPRHDTVYWYQQGPGQDPQFLISFYEKMQSDKGSIPDRFSAQQFSDYHSELNMSSLELGDSALYFCASSFGTSGGYGGYTFGSGTRLTVV.